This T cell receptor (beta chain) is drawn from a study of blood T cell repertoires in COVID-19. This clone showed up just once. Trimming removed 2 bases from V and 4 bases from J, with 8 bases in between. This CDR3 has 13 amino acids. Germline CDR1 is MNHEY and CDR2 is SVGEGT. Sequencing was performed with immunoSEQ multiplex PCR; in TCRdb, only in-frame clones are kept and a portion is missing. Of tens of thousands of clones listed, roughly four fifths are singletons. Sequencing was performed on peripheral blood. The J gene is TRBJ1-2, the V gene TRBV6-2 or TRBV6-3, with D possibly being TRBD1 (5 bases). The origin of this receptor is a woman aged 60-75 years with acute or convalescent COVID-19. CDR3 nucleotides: TGTGCCAGCAGTTACGACAGCTTCTATGGCTACACCTTC. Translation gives CASSYDSFYGYTF.